The 23 T cell receptor beta chains listed next were all sequenced from one sample in a study of cytomegalovirus exposure and HLA in healthy donors. Amplification used 60 Vbeta primers and 13 Jbeta primers. Clones were read by immunoSEQ multiplex PCR, and TCRdb kept only the in-frame ones, dropping some. Among approximately 140,000 clones listed, roughly 83% were seen once. Sequencing was done on a sample of PBMCs. The receptors shown here come from a female donor in good health and CMV-seronegative.

The rearrangement links TRBV10-1 to TRBJ2-7; 10 bases are a match to TRBD2. This CDR3 spans 14 amino acids. Germline V gene data show CDR1 as WNHNN and CDR2 as SYGVQD (reference sequence). Unmatched junction bases numbered 4, after V lost 3 bases and J lost 5 bases. The CDR3 loop is CASSEGLAAHEQYF. CDR3 nucleotide sequence: TGCGCCAGCAGTGAAGGACTAGCGGCGCACGAGCAGTACTTC.

This clone was picked up one time. The chain has TRBV19 and TRBJ2-5; 7 bases line up with TRBD1. CDR3 length: 15 residues. With V trimmed by 1 base and J by 0 bases, 2 bases remained unmatched. Germline V CDR1 and CDR2: LNHDA, SQIVND (reference sequence). In DNA, the CDR3 is TGTGCCAGTAGTATAGCGAGGGGGCACCAAGAGACCCAGTACTTC. Translation: CASSIARGHQETQYF.

A single count supports this clone. This chain links TRBV4-1 with TRBJ2-1; the match to TRBD2 covers 7 bases. The V and J ends lost 1 base and 2 bases, in that order; junction bases with no gene match: 5. Germline V gene lookup returns CDR1 MGHRA and CDR2 YSYEKL. The length of the CDR3 is 16 residues. The CDR3 DNA follows: TGCGCCAGCAGCCAAGTGGCTAGCGGACCCTACAATGAGCAGTTCTTC. This codes for CASSQVASGPYNEQFF.

This chain connects TRBV2 to TRBJ2-1; 8 bases agree with TRBD2. This CDR3 has 13 residues. Germline CDR1 reads SNHLY; CDR2 reads FYNNEI. V shed 8 bases, J shed 8 bases, and the junction held 8 bases outside the gene matches. The chain's CDR3 is CASGRLASYEQFF. The CDR3 DNA sequence: TGTGCCAGCGGAAGACTAGCGTCCTATGAGCAGTTCTTC.

CDR3 protein: CASSHALASNQPQHF. The CDR3 bases are TGTGCCAGCAGCCATGCCCTAGCTAGCAATCAGCCCCAGCATTTT. The chain recombines TRBV28 with TRBJ1-5; D call uncertain. Germline assignment: CDR1 MDHEN and CDR2 SYDVKM. The ends were cut back, 6 bases at V and 0 bases at J, with 12 bases in the middle. The CDR3 is 15 amino acids.

The chain carries TRBV19 and TRBJ2-3; 8 nucleotides line up with TRBD1. This CDR3 is 15 amino acids long. Germline V gene data show CDR1 as LNHDA and CDR2 as SQIVND (reference sequence). V lost 7 bases and J lost 3; bases outside the gene matches: 9. The CDR3 reads CASTPVDRDTDTQYF. In DNA form, the CDR3 reads TGTGCCAGTACCCCGGTGGACAGGGATACAGATACGCAGTATTTT.

The rearrangement uses TRBV7-9 and TRBJ1-4; D is possibly TRBD1 (6 bases). V dropped 5 bases and J dropped 3 bases, with 19 bases sitting between them. Germline V gene sequence: CDR1 SEHNR, CDR2 FQNEAQ (reference sequence). This CDR3 is 17 amino acids long. The CDR3 reads CASSLRPVDRPNEKLFF. CDR3 DNA: TGTGCCAGCAGCCTGAGGCCGGTGGACAGACCTAATGAAAAACTGTTTTTT.

V usage is TRBV5-1 and J usage is TRBJ2-7; no clear D. Trimming pared 4 bases from V and 1 base from J, leaving 12 bases between. CDR1 is SGHRS, CDR2 YFSETQ, per germline. The CDR3 covers 14 residues. This CDR3 is CASSPYGQSYEQYF. The DNA for the CDR3 is TGCGCCAGCAGCCCTTATGGGCAGTCCTACGAGCAGTACTTC. Complete variable domain (other parts from reference TRBV5-1 and TRBJ2-7): KAGVTQTPRYLIKTRGQQVTLSCSPISGHRSVSWYQQTPGQGLQFLFEYFSETQRNKGNFPGRFSGRQFSNSRSEMNVSTLELGDSALYLCASSPYGQSYEQYFGPGTRLTVT.

A few counts support this clone. The rearrangement links TRBV7-6 to TRBJ2-7, with TRBD1 identical over 9 bases. J lost 3 bases, V lost 0 bases, and 3 bases had no gene match. Germline loops: CDR1 SGHVS, CDR2 FNYEAQ. The CDR3 runs to 15 residues. The CDR3 DNA reads TGTGCCAGCAGCTTAGCCGGGACAGGGCGCTACGAGCAGTACTTC. It is translated as CASSLAGTGRYEQYF.

This clone turned up a few times. J is TRBJ1-6 and V is TRBV2, with no clear D. In germline, CDR1 is SNHLY, CDR2 FYNNEI. The CDR3 extends over 15 amino acids. V lost 6 bases and J 6 bases, leaving 15 bases between the germline ends. CDR3 in amino acids: CASRPSGGINSPLHF. CDR3 in DNA: TGTGCCAGCAGGCCTTCCGGAGGGATTAATTCACCCCTCCACTTT.

V usage is TRBV9 and J usage is TRBJ2-7; 9 bases line up with TRBD1. Germline V gene data show CDR1 as SGDLS and CDR2 as YYNGEE. Losses at the gene ends were 3 bases for V and 3 bases for J; bases not matched to a gene: 1. CDR3 length equals 13 residues. DNA of the CDR3: TGTGCCAGCAGCGGGACAGGGGTCTACGAGCAGTACTTC. Its translation: CASSGTGVYEQYF. Looking up the rest from reference TRBV9 and TRBJ2-7 gives the full variable domain: DSGVTQTPKHLITATGQRVTLRCSPRSGDLSVYWYQQSLDQGLQFLIQYYNGEERAKGNILERFSAQQFPDLHSELNLSSLELGDSALYFCASSGTGVYEQYFGPGTRLTVT.

The J gene is TRBJ2-7, the V gene TRBV6-5; TRBD2 is a possible D gene (6 bases). Per germline, CDR1 MNHEY and CDR2 SVGAGI. Trimming took off 5 bases at V and 3 bases at J, with 17 bases between the two ends. This CDR3 has 15 amino acids. The CDR3 here is CASSTDRDLSYEQYF. CDR3 DNA: TGTGCCAGCAGTACAGACCGGGACTTGAGCTACGAGCAGTACTTC.

The rearrangement uses TRBV9 and TRBJ1-2; TRBD1 aligns across 7 bases. The CDR3 is made up of 13 amino acids. Germline trimming cut 3 bases from V and 5 bases from J; bases unmatched to any gene: 4. CDR1 and CDR2 from the germline V gene are SGDLS and YYNGEE. CDR3 region: CASSGTGGYGYTF. In nucleotides, the CDR3 is TGTGCCAGCAGCGGGACAGGAGGATATGGCTACACCTTC.

The gene calls are TRBV7-9 and TRBJ1-1; D unclear. Trimming stripped 8 bases from V and 5 bases from J, with 12 bases between. The V gene's germline CDR1 is SEHNR and CDR2 FQNEAQ (reference sequence). This CDR3 is built from 12 residues. CDR3 sequence (DNA): TGTGCCAGCCGCGGGTCCGGGACTGAAGCTTTCTTT. It translates to CASRGSGTEAFF.

V and J are TRBV13 and TRBJ2-7; weak D call: TRBD2 (7 bases). The germline V gene encodes CDR1 PRHDT and CDR2 FYEKMQ (reference sequence). Between the trimmed V and J ends, which lost 1 base and 6 bases, there was a span of 16 bases. This CDR3 spans 15 amino acids. The CDR3 DNA reads as TGTGCCAGCAGCTTAGACGTCTCGGGGGGCTTCGAGCAGTACTTC. Translating gives CASSLDVSGGFEQYF.

This chain joins TRBV5-1 and TRBJ2-7; D may be TRBD2 (5 bases). Germline assignment: CDR1 SGHRS and CDR2 YFSETQ. V dropped 2 bases and J dropped 4 bases, with 13 bases sitting between them. The length of the CDR3 is 14 residues. CDR3 coding DNA: TGCGCCAGCAGCTTCGGGAATCCTAATTACGAGCAGTACTTC. Protein product: CASSFGNPNYEQYF.

The chain couples TRBV18 to TRBJ1-5, with D possibly TRBD1 on 6 matching bases. Germline V gene data show CDR1 as KGHSH and CDR2 as LQKENI. This CDR3 comprises 15 residues. Trimming pared 1 base from V and 5 bases from J, leaving 12 bases between. CDR3 in amino acids: CASSPLGQLDQPQHF. The CDR3 region has the DNA TGTGCCAGCTCACCACTCGGACAGCTAGATCAGCCCCAGCATTTT.

The chain carries TRBV5-5 and TRBJ2-1, with TRBD2 matching 7 bases. Trimming cost V 1 base and J 0 bases; bases outside gene matches: 4. This CDR3 has 16 residues. Germline loops: CDR1 SGHKS, CDR2 YYEKEE (reference sequence). CDR3 amino acids: CASSLMRGISYNEQFF. The CDR3 nucleotides are TGTGCCAGCAGCTTGATGCGGGGGATCTCCTACAATGAGCAGTTCTTC.

V gene TRBV7-2 combines with J gene TRBJ1-1, with D perhaps matching TRBD1 (5 bases). The CDR3 spans 15 residues. V dropped 3 bases and J dropped 4 bases, with 15 bases sitting between them. Germline loops: CDR1 SGHTA, CDR2 FQGNSA. CDR3 DNA: TGTGCCAGCAGCTTCCGTCAGGGAAGCTTCACTGAAGCTTTCTTT. As protein: CASSFRQGSFTEAFF. Based on the CDR3 plus reference TRBV7-2 and TRBJ1-1, the full variable domain is GAGVSQSPSNKVTEKGKDVELRCDPISGHTALYWYRQSLGQGLEFLIYFQGNSAPDKSGLPSDRFSAERTGGSVSTLTIQRTQQEDSAVYLCASSFRQGSFTEAFFGQGTRLTVV.

Notes on this clone: Other DNA sequences within the sample encode an identical CDR3. The CDR3 coding sequence is TGTGCCAGCAGTACACGATCGAACACCGGGGAGCTGTTTTTT. It specifies CASSTRSNTGELFF. The chain couples TRBV7-9 to TRBJ2-2; D is unclear. Germline V CDR1 and CDR2: SEHNR, FQNEAQ (reference sequence). V lost 6 bases and J 0 bases, leaving 8 bases between the germline ends. The CDR3 loop spans 14 amino acids.

This clone was counted a few times. This sample includes further DNA sequences coding for the same CDR3. The chain joins TRBV18 to TRBJ2-3; D ambiguous. Trimming left V 3 bases short and J 0 bases short, with 7 bases between. The V gene's germline CDR1 is KGHSH and CDR2 LQKENI. This CDR3 comprises 14 residues. As DNA, the CDR3 is TGTGCCAGCTCACCGAGAGCTAGCACAGATACGCAGTATTTT. This encodes CASSPRASTDTQYF. The variable domain in full, with the rest retrieved from reference TRBV18 and TRBJ2-3, is NAGVMQNPRHLVRRRGQEARLRCSPMKGHSHVYWYRQLPEEGLKFMVYLQKENIIDESGMPKERFSAEFPKEGPSILRIQQVVRGDSAAYFCASSPRASTDTQYFGPGTRLTVL.

V and J are TRBV7-3 and TRBJ1-5, with D unresolved. The V gene lost 1 base and the J gene lost 6 bases, with 7 bases spanning the gap. The germline V gene encodes CDR1 SGHTA and CDR2 FQGTGA. The CDR3 loop spans 13 amino acids. The CDR3 DNA sequence: TGTGCCAGCAGCTTAAGTCGGGGTCAGCCCCAGCATTTT. This translates into CASSLSRGQPQHF.

The table lists this clone with a few counts. The gene calls are TRBV6-5 and TRBJ1-4; D gene unclear. This CDR3 is 12 amino acids long. CDR1 and CDR2 from the germline V gene are MNHEY and SVGAGI. V gave up 7 bases and J gave up 8 bases, with 11 bases separating them. This CDR3 reads CASTTPGEKLFF. DNA of the CDR3: TGTGCCAGCACGACCCCGGGAGAAAAACTGTTTTTT.